This T cell receptor beta chain was identified in a study of memory CD4+ T cells and cytomegalovirus serostatus (dated by TCRdb to the late 2010s). In terms of the full investigation: The cohort included around 35 healthy adults from Belgium, of whom 9 were CMV seropositive and 24 were CMV seronegative. To replicate a published TCR-based CMV serostatus classifier, the study sequenced CD4+ memory TCRbeta repertoires from a Belgian cohort whose cytomegalovirus serostatus was known. Findings and caveats that apply to the study as a whole: For predicting CMV serostatus, the median bootstrapped AUC was 0.95 using the original framework and around 0.9 using a US-trained random forest. Results were interpreted as suggesting that the CMV-associated TCR signature is largely present in the CD4+ memory repertoire. A median bootstrapped AUC of 0.95 with a 95% CI of 0.76-1.00 was achieved on the Belgian cohort by the original-framework classifier. Only CD4+CD45RO+ memory cells were sequenced, in contrast to the original study, which included naive and memory CD4+ and CD8+ populations. Of around 160 previously reported CMV-associated TCRbeta sequences, approximately 70 appeared in the CD4+ memory repertoires, each in one to five individuals.

Single viable CD3+CD4+CD8-CD45RO+ cells were sorted as memory CD4+ T cells on a FACSAria II. CMV serostatus was determined using a Roche Elecsys assay that detects serum IgG against CMV pp150, pp28, p38 and p52. Once the samples were thawed, total CD4+ T cells were enriched through positive selection using CD4 magnetic microbeads. The samples came from a different study that was designed specifically to examine the CD4+ T cell memory repertoire. Peripheral blood mononuclear cells were isolated and cryopreserved following standard operating procedures; serum was stored at -80 °C. The staining relied on CD3-PerCP (BW264/56), CD4-APC (RPA-T4), CD45RO-PE (UCHT1) and CD8-Pacific Orange (3B5) antibodies, and Sytox blue was used to exclude non-viable cells. With regard to this clone: Its antigen specificity is not known. Base qualities are not recorded, but no much larger clone differs from it by a single base.

Genomic DNA was extracted from sorted cells with the Quick-DNA Microprep Kit. Amplification of TCRbeta DNA was done with the immunoSEQ hsTCRbeta kit, following the protocol from the manufacturer. TCRbeta libraries were sequenced on an Illumina MiSeq instrument. Processing in the source paper ran as follows. Following removal of out-of-frame sequences, 2.3 million or so distinct TCRbeta sequences were retained, with an average of around 70,000 per individual. Each individual was scored by the count of fewer than 200 previously reported CMV-associated TCRbeta sequences and the total productive distinct TCRbeta count. A beta-binomial model was reimplemented in Python, and random forests from scikit-learn, run with default parameters, were trained on data from the US cohort. On the Belgian cohort, classifier performance was reported as the median AUC, along with percentile confidence intervals, across 10,000 bootstrap iterations. TCRdb's version of the immuneACCESS table is confined to in-frame rearrangements and falls short of the full clone set. An unresolved V gene accounts for under half of the shortfall where checked; the remainder is of unknown origin. From that table come the V and J calls and clone size; the DNA was used to work out D and trimming. The sample table holds tens of thousands of clones, of which 75% were seen once. The biggest ten clones account for 1% of the sample.

The sequencing input was memory CD4+ T cells from blood. This receptor was taken from an adult in good health and CMV-seronegative.

The DNA sequence reads TGTGCCAGCAGCTCACCCAGGAGGGTAGGATCTGGGGCCAACGTCCTGACTTTC. This is translated as CASSSPRRVGSGANVLTF. The sequence is built from TRBV7-6 and TRBJ2-6, and the D gene may be TRBD2, 6 bases matching. V is shortened by 4 bases, J by 1 base, and the region joining them spans 17 bases. The CDR3 runs 18 amino acids, cysteine and phenylalanine included. Kept here is only the CDR3 DNA, which spans 54 bases and is read in frame from base 1. The germline V gene yields SGHVS for CDR1 and FNYEAQ for CDR2.